What follows are 29 T cell receptor beta chains derived from one specimen sequenced in a study of T cells in women clearing cervical HPV infection. The method was immunoSEQ multiplex PCR; TCRdb's version includes in-frame clones alone and lacks a portion of them. Reported are about 31,000 clones; the ten largest clones contain more than 8%. Sequencing input: blood buffy coat. The receptors were sampled from a woman between 18 and 69 years old with a cervical HPV16 infection that either progressed to CIN3+ or cleared (not recorded which).

Its frequency marks this clone as medium-sized. The read is 3 residues too short to cover the CDR3 end, so that end is filled in from the germline J gene. This chain connects TRBV18 to TRBJ2-6; D is unresolved. The CDR3 covers 16 residues. V shed 2 bases and J shed 2 bases, with 10 bases lying between them. From germline, CDR1 is KGHSH and CDR2 LQKENI. Partial CDR3 DNA: TGTGCCAGCTCACCAAACAGCCGAACTGGGGCCAACGTC. Translating gives CASSPNSRTGANV. The full CDR3 is CASSPNSRTGANVLTF.

A note on this clone: Read data end 3 residues before the CDR3 end; the end is taken from the germline J gene. The chain uses TRBV18 and TRBJ2-4; no clear D gene. This CDR3 has 15 residues. Germline V lookup: CDR1 KGHSH, CDR2 LQKENI. The DNA read from the CDR3 is TGTGCCAGCTCACCACCGAACCGAGATAACTATGGT. This sequence encodes CASSPPNRDNYG. The whole CDR3 protein is CASSPPNRDNYGQYF.

Comment on this clone: The missing CDR3 end, 3 residues past where the read stops, is filled in from the germline J gene. The chain links TRBV5-1 to TRBJ2-5; maybe TRBD2 (6 bases). CDR1 SGHRS and CDR2 YFSETQ come from the germline V gene. V gave up 4 bases and J gave up 4 bases, with 17 bases separating them. This CDR3 is built from 15 residues. The CDR3 reads CASSNEGGAGETQYF. CDR3 bases read: TGCGCCAGCAGCAACGAAGGCGGGGCAGGAGAGACC. The whole variable domain, filled in from reference TRBV5-1 and TRBJ2-5, reads KAGVTQTPRYLIKTRGQQVTLSCSPISGHRSVSWYQQTPGQGLQFLFEYFSETQRNKGNFPGRFSGRQFSNSRSEMNVSTLELGDSALYLCASSNEGGAGETQYFGPGTRLLVL.

A remark on this clone: The DNA ends 3 residues before the CDR3 does, and the rest of the CDR3 is filled in from the germline J gene. The V call is TRBV19, the J call TRBJ1-5; unclear D gene. Germline V gene lookup returns CDR1 LNHDA and CDR2 SQIVND (reference sequence). V gave up 6 bases and J gave up 0 bases, with 15 bases separating them. This CDR3 contains 16 residues. The sequenced part of the CDR3 DNA is TGTGCCAGTAGGAACACAGCCGCAGGTAGCAATCAGCCC. Its translation is CASRNTAAGSNQP. The whole CDR3 sequence reads CASRNTAAGSNQPQHF. The full variable domain, completed using reference TRBV19 and TRBJ1-5, is DGGITQSPKYLFRKEGQNVTLSCEQNLNHDAMYWYRQDPGQGLRLIYYSQIVNDFQKGDIAEGYSVSREKKESFPLTVTSAQKNPTAFYLCASRNTAAGSNQPQHFGDGTRLSIL.

Remarks on this clone: Read data end 3 residues before the CDR3 end; the end is taken from the germline J gene. The chain is built from TRBV19 and TRBJ2-3, with TRBD2 matching 9 bases. This CDR3 spans 17 amino acids. Germline lookup yields CDR1 LNHDA and CDR2 SQIVND (reference sequence). This CDR3 is CASSVGRGGIMGETQYF. The part of the CDR3 DNA that was read is TGTGCCAGTAGTGTAGGGCGGGGGGGCATTATGGGAGAGACG. The full variable domain, with the rest looked up from reference TRBV19 and TRBJ2-3, is DGGITQSPKYLFRKEGQNVTLSCEQNLNHDAMYWYRQDPGQGLRLIYYSQIVNDFQKGDIAEGYSVSREKKESFPLTVTSAQKNPTAFYLCASSVGRGGIMGETQYFGPGTRLTVL.

To note about this clone: The read finishes 3 residues shy of the CDR3 end, and the germline J gene is used to complete it. The V call is TRBV11-3, the J call TRBJ2-1, with D hard to call. CDR1 is SGHNT and CDR2 is YENEEA in the germline V gene. The CDR3 runs 14 residues. Trimming shortened V by 3 bases and J by 0 bases, and 6 bases separated the two germline ends. The DNA read from the CDR3 is TGTGCCAGCAGCTTGAGCTTCTCCTACAATGAG. Protein sequence: CASSLSFSYNE. The whole CDR3 reads CASSLSFSYNEQFF.

With regard to this clone: The read gets to within 3 residues of the CDR3 end, and the germline J gene fills in the rest. V usage is TRBV2 and J usage is TRBJ1-2; 9 bases map to TRBD1. The V and J ends lost 7 bases and 0 bases, in that order; junction bases with no gene match: 12. This CDR3 has 17 amino acids. Germline lookup yields CDR1 SNHLY and CDR2 FYNNEI. CDR3 bases read: TGTGCCAGCAAGATGGGACAGGGAAATTCGGCTAACTATGGC. This sequence encodes CASKMGQGNSANYG. The full-length CDR3 reads as CASKMGQGNSANYGYTF.

Worth noting for this clone: The read ends 3 residues shy of where the CDR3 ends; the end is completed using the germline J gene. The chain joins TRBV5-6 to TRBJ1-2, with a weak D call TRBD1 (6 bases). Germline V gene sequence: CDR1 SGHDT, CDR2 YYEEEE. The CDR3 sequence is 14 residues long. The V end was cut by 4 bases, the J end by 4 bases, with 14 bases between. The CDR3 here is CASSPRQVVYGYTF. CDR3 bases read: TGTGCCAGCAGCCCCAGACAGGTCGTCTATGGC.

The sequenced CDR3 bases are TGTGCCAGCGGGACAGGAATTGCCAAAAACATT. It is translated as CASGTGIAKNI. The complete CDR3 sequence is CASGTGIAKNIQYF. This chain joins TRBV19 and TRBJ2-4, with TRBD1 matching 8 bases. The read comes to an end 3 residues before the CDR3 does, leaving the germline J gene to fill in the end. Germline values: CDR1 LNHDA, CDR2 SQIVND (reference sequence). J gave up 1 base and V 9 bases, and 5 bases lay outside the gene matches. This CDR3 is built from 14 residues.

Regarding this clone: Read coverage stops 3 residues before the CDR3 terminus; the germline J gene supplies the remainder. J is TRBJ1-2 and V is TRBV20-1; D is ambiguous. This CDR3 has 11 residues. The germline gives CDR1 DFQATT, CDR2 SNEGSKA (reference sequence). V shed 6 bases and J shed 5 bases, with 10 bases lying between them. The chain's CDR3 is CSAQDSYGYTF. Partial CDR3 DNA: TGCAGTGCCCAGGATAGTTATGGC.

A remark on this clone: Read sequence stops 3 residues before the CDR3 end, and the germline J gene provides the missing end. Other DNA sequences within the sample encode an identical CDR3. The chain has TRBV7-7 and TRBJ2-3, with TRBD1 matching over 9 bases. J lost 2 bases, V lost 5 bases, and 5 bases had no gene match. CDR3 length: 15 amino acids. Germline-derived CDR1 and CDR2 are SSHAT and FNYEAQ (reference sequence). The CDR3 bases that were read are TGTGCCAGCAGCCCGGGACAGGGTTCCACAGATACG. Protein sequence: CASSPGQGSTDT. The whole CDR3 protein reads CASSPGQGSTDTQYF.

For this clone: The read finishes 3 residues shy of the CDR3 end, and the germline J gene is used to complete it. The chain employs TRBV11-3 and TRBJ2-5; possibly TRBD1 for D (5 bases). The CDR3 has 14 residues. V lost 5 bases and J lost 2, with 12 bases in between. CDR1 is SGHNT and CDR2 is YENEEA in the germline V gene. The DNA read from the CDR3 is TGTGCCAGCAGCCAGACACAGGATCAAGAGACC. Residues: CASSQTQDQET. The whole CDR3 is CASSQTQDQETQYF. Using reference TRBV11-3 and TRBJ2-5 for the parts outside the CDR3, the full variable domain is EAGVVQSPRYKIIEKKQPVAFWCNPISGHNTLYWYLQNLGQGPELLIRYENEEAVDDSQLPKDRFSAERLKGVDSTLKIQPAELGDSAVYLCASSQTQDQETQYFGPGTRLLVL.

Comments on this clone: Read coverage stops 3 residues before the CDR3 terminus; the germline J gene supplies the remainder. The chain recombines TRBV2 with TRBJ1-1; D gene uncertain. Germline V gives CDR1 SNHLY, CDR2 FYNNEI. Trimming stripped 8 bases from V and 4 bases from J, with 14 bases between. This CDR3 region has 13 residues. The chain's CDR3 is CASSVGFSTEAFF. CDR3 DNA (partial): TGTGCCAGCTCTGTCGGGTTTTCCACTGAA.

Worth noting for this clone: The read finishes 3 residues shy of the CDR3 end, and the germline J gene is used to complete it. This chain joins TRBV11-3 and TRBJ2-1; 7 bases align to TRBD2. This CDR3 comprises 12 residues. J lost 9 bases, V lost 2 bases, and 1 base had no gene match. Germline V gives CDR1 SGHNT, CDR2 YENEEA. The CDR3: CASSLLAAEQFF. Partial CDR3 DNA: TGTGCCAGCAGCTTACTAGCGGCTGAG.

To note about this clone: Read coverage stops 3 residues before the CDR3 terminus; the germline J gene supplies the remainder. The chain has TRBV20-1 and TRBJ1-1, with D maybe TRBD1 (5 bases). Germline V lookup: CDR1 DFQATT, CDR2 SNEGSKA (reference sequence). The CDR3 totals 13 residues. Here the CDR3 reads CSARDPIHQGAFF. The part of the CDR3 DNA that was read is TGCAGTGCTAGAGATCCGATTCACCAGGGA.

For this clone: The read terminates 3 residues before the CDR3 end, so the remaining end is supplied by the germline J gene. The V call is TRBV7-6, the J call TRBJ2-1; TRBD2 agrees at 10 bases. This CDR3 has 16 amino acids. CDR1 and CDR2 (germline): SGHVS, FNYEAQ. The trim removed 5 bases at V and 0 bases at J, leaving 4 bases unmatched. CDR3 DNA (partial): TGTGCCAGCAGCACGTCTAGCGGGAGCTCCTACAATGAG. Translating gives CASSTSSGSSYNE. The entire CDR3 reads CASSTSSGSSYNEQFF.

As concerns this clone: Sequencing ends 3 residues short of the CDR3 end; the germline J gene provides the rest. The V call is TRBV7-9, the J call TRBJ1-2; no reliable D call. V was clipped by 1 base and J by 6 bases, with 6 bases between them. This CDR3 comprises 12 residues. The germline gives CDR1 SEHNR, CDR2 FQNEAQ (reference sequence). CDR3 DNA, as far as it was read: TGTGCCAGCAGCTTAGAAAAGGATGGC. Protein sequence: CASSLEKDG. The full CDR3 protein reads CASSLEKDGYTF.

Note on this clone: The CDR3 extends 3 residues past the end of the read, so its final part is completed from the germline J gene. The rearrangement links TRBV7-6 to TRBJ2-2; D gene unclear. The CDR3 loop spans 16 amino acids. The ends were cut back, 5 bases at V and 2 bases at J, with 15 bases in the middle. Germline CDR1 and CDR2: SGHVS and FNYEAQ. The CDR3 reads CASSPRYNRNTGELFF. The part of the CDR3 DNA that was read is TGTGCCAGCAGCCCCAGGTATAATCGAAACACCGGGGAG.

Comment on this clone: The read comes to an end 3 residues before the CDR3 does, leaving the germline J gene to fill in the end. The rearrangement uses TRBV18 and TRBJ1-2; TRBD1 might be the D (6 bases). Per germline, CDR1 KGHSH and CDR2 LQKENI. The CDR3 spans 13 residues. This CDR3 reads CASSPGQSYDYTF. The part of the CDR3 DNA that was read is TGTGCCAGCTCACCTGGACAGTCCTACGAC.

Worth noting for this clone: Germline and junction disagree at one end, which may indicate a read error. The sample holds other DNA sequences that translate to the same CDR3. This chain's CDR3 is CASSTRRVSGNTIYF. CDR3 DNA (partial): TGTGCCAGTAGTACCCGCAGGGTCTCTGGAAACACG. This sequence joins TRBV19 and TRBJ1-3; D is possibly TRBD1 (5 bases). Read sequence stops 3 residues before the CDR3 end, and the germline J gene provides the missing end. Germline loops: CDR1 LNHDA, CDR2 SQIVND (reference sequence). The CDR3 contains 15 residues.

As concerns this clone: The read terminates 3 residues ahead of where the CDR3 ends, so the germline J gene completes it. V gene TRBV5-1 combines with J gene TRBJ1-3, with TRBD1 identical over 8 bases. V gave up 1 base and J gave up 3 bases; unmatched junction bases: 0. The CDR3 totals 14 residues. Germline V gives CDR1 SGHRS, CDR2 YFSETQ. The CDR3 sequence is CASSLTGGGNTIYF. Partial CDR3 DNA: TGCGCCAGCAGCTTGACAGGGGGTGGAAACACC.

About this clone itself: Read sequence stops 3 residues before the CDR3 end, and the germline J gene provides the missing end. The chain carries TRBV30 and TRBJ2-1; maybe TRBD2 (6 bases). The CDR3 extends over 14 amino acids. Trimming left V 4 bases short and J 0 bases short, with 10 bases between. Germline values: CDR1 GTSNPN, CDR2 SVGIG (reference sequence). The covered CDR3 bases are TGTGCCTGGAATGCGGGGAACTCCTACAATGAG. The encoded protein is CAWNAGNSYNE. The CDR3 as a whole reads CAWNAGNSYNEQFF.

In regard to this clone: The read ends 3 residues early relative to the CDR3; the germline J gene fills the gap. The chain carries TRBV29-1 and TRBJ2-2; TRBD1 is a possible D gene (7 bases). V was pared by 4 bases and J by 4 bases, with 13 bases between. CDR1 SQVTM and CDR2 ANQGSEA come from the germline V gene. The CDR3 is 14 amino acids. Partial CDR3 DNA: TGCAGCGTTGGAAGGCAGGGGGGCACCGGGGAG. The encoded protein is CSVGRQGGTGE. The entire CDR3 is CSVGRQGGTGELFF.

A note on this clone: Sequencing ends 3 residues short of the CDR3 end; the germline J gene provides the rest. The chain has TRBV19 and TRBJ2-5; 8 bases agree with TRBD1. The CDR3 spans 17 residues. Germline loops: CDR1 LNHDA, CDR2 SQIVND (reference sequence). After removal of 5 bases from V and 6 bases from J, the junction contained 17 bases not matched to a gene. This CDR3 reads CASSPTYGQGKAKTQYF. The DNA read from the CDR3 is TGTGCCAGTAGTCCAACCTACGGACAGGGAAAAGCGAAGACC.

Of note for this clone: The read falls 3 residues short of the CDR3 end, and the missing part is taken from the germline J gene. The chain is built from TRBV19 and TRBJ2-4; weak D call: TRBD1 (5 bases). The V gene's germline CDR1 is LNHDA and CDR2 SQIVND (reference sequence). The CDR3 covers 13 residues. CDR3: CASSWSQGNGQYF. The sequenced part of the CDR3 DNA is TGTGCCAGTAGTTGGTCCCAGGGTAATGGT.

Remarks on this clone: Read coverage stops 3 residues before the CDR3 terminus; the germline J gene supplies the remainder. V usage is TRBV2 and J usage is TRBJ1-2; TRBD1 agrees at 7 bases. CDR3 length equals 15 residues. Germline V CDR1 and CDR2: SNHLY, FYNNEI. Incomplete CDR3 DNA: TGTGCCAGCAGGGAGACAGGGCCCAGTCCCGGGGAC. This gives the protein CASRETGPSPGD. The CDR3 as a whole reads CASRETGPSPGDYTF. Filled out from reference TRBV2 and TRBJ1-2, the complete variable domain reads EPEVTQTPSHQVTQMGQEVILRCVPISNHLYFYWYRQILGQKVEFLVSFYNNEISEKSEIFDDQFSVERPDGSNFTLKIRSTKLEDSAMYFCASRETGPSPGDYTFGSGTRLTVV.

The CDR3 is CSAEKQGEETQYF. CDR3 DNA, as far as it was read: TGCAGTGCGGAGAAGCAGGGGGAGGAGACC. The gene calls are TRBV20-1 and TRBJ2-5, with 7 bases aligning to TRBD1. The missing CDR3 end, 3 residues past where the read stops, is filled in from the germline J gene. Germline V CDR1 and CDR2: DFQATT, SNEGSKA (reference sequence). The CDR3 contains 13 residues. V dropped 6 bases and J dropped 5; count of bases not matched to a gene: 9.

With regard to this clone: The sequenced fragment ends 3 residues before the CDR3 boundary, so the rest is inferred from the germline J gene. The chain is built from TRBV11-3 and TRBJ2-1; TRBD1 agrees at 7 bases. With 5 bases clipped from V and 7 bases from J, the junction kept 5 bases outside the gene matches. This CDR3 is 13 amino acids long. CDR1 and CDR2 (germline): SGHNT, YENEEA. The sequenced part of the CDR3 DNA is TGTGCCAGCAGCAGACAGGGTATGAATGAG. Protein product: CASSRQGMNE. The whole CDR3 protein reads CASSRQGMNEQFF. Looking up the rest from reference TRBV11-3 and TRBJ2-1 gives the full variable domain: EAGVVQSPRYKIIEKKQPVAFWCNPISGHNTLYWYLQNLGQGPELLIRYENEEAVDDSQLPKDRFSAERLKGVDSTLKIQPAELGDSAVYLCASSRQGMNEQFFGPGTRLTVL.

A remark on this clone: The read ends 3 residues early relative to the CDR3; the germline J gene fills the gap. Other DNA sequences in the sample encode the same CDR3. This chain joins TRBV6-2 or TRBV6-3 and TRBJ2-7; D perhaps matches TRBD1 (6 bases). V was pared by 0 bases and J by 6 bases, with 12 bases between. The CDR3 totals 14 residues. Germline CDR1 and CDR2: MNHEY and SVGEGT. The covered CDR3 bases are TGTGCCAGCAGTTACTCCACAGGGTATCGCGAG. Protein sequence: CASSYSTGYRE. The whole CDR3 protein reads CASSYSTGYREQYF.